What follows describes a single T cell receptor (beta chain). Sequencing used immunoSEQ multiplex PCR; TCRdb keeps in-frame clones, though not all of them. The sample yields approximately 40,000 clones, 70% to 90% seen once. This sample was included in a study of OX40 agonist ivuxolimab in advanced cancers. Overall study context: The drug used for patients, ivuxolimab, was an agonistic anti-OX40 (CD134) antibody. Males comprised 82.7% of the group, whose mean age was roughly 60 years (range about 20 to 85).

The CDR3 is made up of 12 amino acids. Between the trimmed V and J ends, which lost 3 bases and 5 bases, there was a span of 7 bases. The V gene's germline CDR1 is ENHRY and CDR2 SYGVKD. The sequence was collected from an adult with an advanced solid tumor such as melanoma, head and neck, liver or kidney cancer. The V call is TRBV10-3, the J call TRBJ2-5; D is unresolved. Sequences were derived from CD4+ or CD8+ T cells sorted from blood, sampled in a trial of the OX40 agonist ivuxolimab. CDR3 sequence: CAISDVKETQYF. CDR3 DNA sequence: TGTGCCATCAGTGATGTCAAGGAGACCCAGTACTTC.